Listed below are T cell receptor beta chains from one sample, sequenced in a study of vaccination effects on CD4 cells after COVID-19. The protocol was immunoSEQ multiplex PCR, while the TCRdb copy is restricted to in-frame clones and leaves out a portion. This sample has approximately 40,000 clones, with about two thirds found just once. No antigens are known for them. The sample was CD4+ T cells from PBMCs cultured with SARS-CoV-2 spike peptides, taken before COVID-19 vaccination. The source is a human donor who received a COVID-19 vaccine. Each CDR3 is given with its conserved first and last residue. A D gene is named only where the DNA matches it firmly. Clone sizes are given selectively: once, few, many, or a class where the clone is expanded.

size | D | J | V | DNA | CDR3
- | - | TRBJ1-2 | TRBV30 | TGTGCCTGGAGGGGCCCGGGGGGCGGCTATGGCTACACCTTC | CAWRGPGGGYGYTF
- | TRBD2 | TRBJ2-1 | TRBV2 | TGTGCCAGCAGTGACCCTAGCGGGAGCAACGAGCAGTTCTTC | CASSDPSGSNEQFF
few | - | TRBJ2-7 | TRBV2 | TGTGCCAGCAGGGACACCTACGAGCAGTACTTC | CASRDTYEQYF
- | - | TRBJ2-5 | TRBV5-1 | TGCGCCAGCAGCGCAGGGACCGCTAGCCAAGAGACCCAGTACTTC | CASSAGTASQETQYF
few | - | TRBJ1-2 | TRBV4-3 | TGCGCCAGCAGCCAAGGTATGGCTGGGAATTTC | CASSQGMAGNF
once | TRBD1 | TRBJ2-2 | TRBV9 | TGTGCCAGCAGCCCAAACTTTGGAACAGGGGTTTGGGGCACCGGGGAGCTGTTTTTT | CASSPNFGTGVWGTGELFF
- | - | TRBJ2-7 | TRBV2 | TGTGCCAGCAGACGGGCCACCGGTTCCAGCTCCTACGAGCAGTACTTC | CASRRATGSSSYEQYF
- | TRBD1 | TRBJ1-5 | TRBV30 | TGTGCCCAGACAGGGCCGGGACAGCCCCAGCATTTT | CAQTGPGQPQHF
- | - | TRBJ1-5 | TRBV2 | TGTGCCAGCAGTGAAATGGGTCAGCCCCAGCATTTT | CASSEMGQPQHF
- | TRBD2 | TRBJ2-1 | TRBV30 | TGTGCCTGGAAGTCCGGGGGACTAGCGGGAGGTCTGGCGTTCTTC | CAWKSGGLAGGLAFF
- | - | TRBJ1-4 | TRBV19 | TGTGCCAGTAGGGCTAATGAAAAACTGTTTTTT | CASRANEKLFF
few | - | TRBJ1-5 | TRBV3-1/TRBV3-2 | TGTGCCAGCAGCCAGGCGTGGGGGTCGGGTCAGCCCCAGCATTTT | CASSQAWGSGQPQHF
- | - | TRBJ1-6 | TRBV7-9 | TGTGCCAGCAGCTTAGGATTGGCATCCCTCCACTTT | CASSLGLASLHF
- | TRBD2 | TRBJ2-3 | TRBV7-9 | TGTGCCAGCAGCATCCATGGAGGGAGGGCCACAGATACGCAGTATTTT | CASSIHGGRATDTQYF
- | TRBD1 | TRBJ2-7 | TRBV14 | TGTGCCAGCAGCCGGGACAGGGGTCTCGAGCAGTACTTC | CASSRDRGLEQYF
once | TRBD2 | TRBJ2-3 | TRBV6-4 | TGTGCCAGCAGTGATGGCGGGGGGGCAACCGATACGCAGTATTTT | CASSDGGGATDTQYF
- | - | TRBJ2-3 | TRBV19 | TGTGCCAGACTGTTGAGCGACACAGATACGCAGTATTTT | CARLLSDTDTQYF
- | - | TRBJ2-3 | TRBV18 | TGTGCCAGCTCACCAAGCAGCACAGATACGCAGTATTTT | CASSPSSTDTQYF
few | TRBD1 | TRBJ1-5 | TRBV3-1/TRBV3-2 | TGTGCCAGCAGCCCCGGGACAGGGGAGCAGCCCCAGCATTTT | CASSPGTGEQPQHF
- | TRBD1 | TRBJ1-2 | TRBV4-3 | TGCGCCAGCAGCCAAGTTATGGGACAGGGATCCTATGGCTACACCTTC | CASSQVMGQGSYGYTF
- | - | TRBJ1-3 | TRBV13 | TGTGCCAGCAGCCTACAGGCAGGGGACACCATATATTTT | CASSLQAGDTIYF
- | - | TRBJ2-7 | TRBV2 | TGTGCCAGCAGCAAGACAGGCTACGAGCAGTACTTC | CASSKTGYEQYF
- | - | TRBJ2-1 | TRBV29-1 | TGCAGCAGCAGCTCCTACAATGAGCAGTTCTTC | CSSSSYNEQFF
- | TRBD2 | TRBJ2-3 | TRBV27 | TGTGCCAGCAGTTACGCAGCGGGGCCTCGCACAGATACGCAGTATTTT | CASSYAAGPRTDTQYF
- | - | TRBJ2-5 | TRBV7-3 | TGTGCCAGCAGCTTAGAACATAGGAAAGAGACCCAGTACTTC | CASSLEHRKETQYF
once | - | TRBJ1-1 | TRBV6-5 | TGTGCCAGCAGTTCAACAAACACTGAAGCTTTCTTT | CASSSTNTEAFF
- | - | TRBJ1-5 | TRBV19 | TGTGCCAGTAGTATCTACAGTGGAAGGAGCAATCAGCCCCAGCATTTT | CASSIYSGRSNQPQHF
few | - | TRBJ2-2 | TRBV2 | TGTGCCAGCAGGGGGCAGGTCACCGGGGAGCTGTTTTTT | CASRGQVTGELFF
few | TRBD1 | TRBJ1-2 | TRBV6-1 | TGTGCCAGCAGTGAACAAGACAGGGGGTGGCTTGGCTACACCTTC | CASSEQDRGWLGYTF
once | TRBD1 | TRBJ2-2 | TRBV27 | TGTGCCAGCAGTCCCTGGACAGGGGGCGACGGGGAGCTGTTTTTT | CASSPWTGGDGELFF
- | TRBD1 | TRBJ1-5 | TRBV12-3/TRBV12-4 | TGTGCCAGCACAGGGGGCTCGGAACAGCCCCAGCATTTT | CASTGGSEQPQHF
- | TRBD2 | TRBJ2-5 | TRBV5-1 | TGCGCCAGCAGCTCAACCGGGACTAGCGGAGAGACCCAGTACTTC | CASSSTGTSGETQYF
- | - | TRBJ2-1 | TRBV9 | TGTGCCAGCAGCGTAGGTGGTGGGACCGCTTACAATGAGCAGTTCTTC | CASSVGGGTAYNEQFF
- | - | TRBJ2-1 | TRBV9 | TGTGCCAGCAGCGTAGTTAGGGGAGATGAGCAGTTCTTC | CASSVVRGDEQFF
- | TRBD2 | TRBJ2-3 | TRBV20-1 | TGCAGTGCTAGTTCAAGCCGGGGGGTCACAGATACGCAGTATTTT | CSASSSRGVTDTQYF
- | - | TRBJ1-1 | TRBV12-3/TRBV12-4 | TGTGCCAGCAAACTATTGAACACTGAAGCTTTCTTT | CASKLLNTEAFF
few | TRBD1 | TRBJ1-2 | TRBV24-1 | TGTGCCACCAGTGACGCGGCAGGGGGTTATTCCTATGGCTACACCTTC | CATSDAAGGYSYGYTF
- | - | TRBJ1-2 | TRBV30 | TGTGCCTGGAGTGTAATCTCCTATGGCTACACCTTC | CAWSVISYGYTF
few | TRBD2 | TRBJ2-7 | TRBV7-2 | TGTGCCAGCAGCTTAAGCGGGACTGTGAGGGAGCAGTACTTC | CASSLSGTVREQYF
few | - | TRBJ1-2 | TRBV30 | TGTGCCTGGAGTCCCCCGCCAGGCCTTGGGGGCTACACCTTC | CAWSPPPGLGGYTF
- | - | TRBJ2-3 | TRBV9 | TGTGCCAGCAGCGTAGGGACCCCAGGAGATACGCAGTATTTT | CASSVGTPGDTQYF
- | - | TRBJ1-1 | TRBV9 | TGTGCCAGCAGCGTTGGGGGACAAACTGAAGCTTTCTTT | CASSVGGQTEAFF
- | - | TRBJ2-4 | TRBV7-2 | TGTGCCAGCAGCGGAACACGGGGACACATTCAGTACTTC | CASSGTRGHIQYF
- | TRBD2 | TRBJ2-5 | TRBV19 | TGTGCCACCAGAAGCGGGGCCAAAGAGACCCAGTACTTC | CATRSGAKETQYF
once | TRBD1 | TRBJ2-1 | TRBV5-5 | TGTGCCAGCAGCTTGGGGGGGGACAGGGTTTACCGCAATGAGCAGTTCTTC | CASSLGGDRVYRNEQFF
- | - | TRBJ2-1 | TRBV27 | TGTGCCAGCAGTCTAAACAGGGTCTCCTACAATGAGCAGTTCTTC | CASSLNRVSYNEQFF
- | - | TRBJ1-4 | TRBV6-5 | TGTGCCAGCGGTACGAGGACAGCTGTATTTGAAAAACTGTTTTTT | CASGTRTAVFEKLFF
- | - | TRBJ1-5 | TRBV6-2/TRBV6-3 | TGTGCCAGCAGTCCCCCGGGTTATAGCAATCAGCCCCAGCATTTT | CASSPPGYSNQPQHF
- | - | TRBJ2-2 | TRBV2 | TGTGCCAGCAAAACTGGGACGAACACCGGGGAGCTGTTTTTT | CASKTGTNTGELFF
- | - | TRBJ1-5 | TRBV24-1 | TGTGCCACGAGGGGACGGAGAGCCCCTCAGCCCCAGCATTTT | CATRGRRAPQPQHF
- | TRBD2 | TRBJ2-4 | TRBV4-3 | TGCGCCAGCAGCCAAGATCCCGGGGGGATCAGGGAGGGCATTCAGTACTTC | CASSQDPGGIREGIQYF
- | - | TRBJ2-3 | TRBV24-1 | TGTGCCACCAGTGCCTTGGGGGGATCCACAGATACGCAGTATTTT | CATSALGGSTDTQYF